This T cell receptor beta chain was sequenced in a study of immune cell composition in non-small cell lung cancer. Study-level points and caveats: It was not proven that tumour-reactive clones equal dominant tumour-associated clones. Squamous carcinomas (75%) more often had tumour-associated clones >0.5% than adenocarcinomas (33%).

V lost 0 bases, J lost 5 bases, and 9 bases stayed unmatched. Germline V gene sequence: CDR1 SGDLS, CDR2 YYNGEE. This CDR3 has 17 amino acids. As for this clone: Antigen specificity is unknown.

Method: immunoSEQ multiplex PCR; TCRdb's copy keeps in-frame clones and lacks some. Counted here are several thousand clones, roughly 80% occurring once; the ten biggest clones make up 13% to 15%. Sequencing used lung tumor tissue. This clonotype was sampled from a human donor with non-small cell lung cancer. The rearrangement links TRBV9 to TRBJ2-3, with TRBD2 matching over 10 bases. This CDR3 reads CASSVESGRALGDTQYF. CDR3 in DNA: TGTGCCAGCAGCGTAGAAAGCGGGAGGGCCTTAGGAGATACGCAGTATTTT.